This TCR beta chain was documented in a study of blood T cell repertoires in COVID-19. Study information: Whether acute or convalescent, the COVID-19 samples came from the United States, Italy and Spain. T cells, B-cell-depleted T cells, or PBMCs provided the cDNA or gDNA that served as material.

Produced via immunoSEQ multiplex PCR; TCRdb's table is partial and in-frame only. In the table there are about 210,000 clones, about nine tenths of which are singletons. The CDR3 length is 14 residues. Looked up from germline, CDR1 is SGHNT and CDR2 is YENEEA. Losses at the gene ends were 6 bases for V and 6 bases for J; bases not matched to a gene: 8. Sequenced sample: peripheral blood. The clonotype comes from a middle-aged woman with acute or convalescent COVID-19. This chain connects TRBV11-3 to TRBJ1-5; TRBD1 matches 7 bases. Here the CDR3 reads CASSSHRGGQPQHF. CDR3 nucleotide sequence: TGTGCCAGCAGTTCCCACAGGGGAGGTCAGCCCCAGCATTTT.